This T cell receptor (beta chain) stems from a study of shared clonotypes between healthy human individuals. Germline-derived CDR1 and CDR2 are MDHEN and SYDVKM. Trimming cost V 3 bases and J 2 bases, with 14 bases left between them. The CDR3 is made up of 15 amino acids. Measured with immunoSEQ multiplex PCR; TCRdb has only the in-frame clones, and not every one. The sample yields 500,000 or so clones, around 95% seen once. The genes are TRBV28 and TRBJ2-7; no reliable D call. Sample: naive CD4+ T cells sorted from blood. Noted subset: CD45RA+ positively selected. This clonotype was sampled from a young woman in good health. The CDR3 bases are TGTGCCAGCAGTTTGCGACTTCGAATAACCTACGAGCAGTACTTC. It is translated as CASSLRLRITYEQYF.